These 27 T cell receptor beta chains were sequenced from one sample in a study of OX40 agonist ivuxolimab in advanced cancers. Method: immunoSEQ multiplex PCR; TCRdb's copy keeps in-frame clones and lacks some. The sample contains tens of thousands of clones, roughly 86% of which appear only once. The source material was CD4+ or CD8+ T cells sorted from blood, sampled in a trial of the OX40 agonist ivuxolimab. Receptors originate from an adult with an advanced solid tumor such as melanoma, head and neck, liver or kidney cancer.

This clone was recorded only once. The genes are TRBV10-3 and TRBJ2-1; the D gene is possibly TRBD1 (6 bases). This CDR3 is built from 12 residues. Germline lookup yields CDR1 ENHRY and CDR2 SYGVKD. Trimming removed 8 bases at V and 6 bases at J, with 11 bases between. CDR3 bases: TGTGCCATCTCCGACAGGCCCAATGAGCAGTTCTTC. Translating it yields CAISDRPNEQFF.

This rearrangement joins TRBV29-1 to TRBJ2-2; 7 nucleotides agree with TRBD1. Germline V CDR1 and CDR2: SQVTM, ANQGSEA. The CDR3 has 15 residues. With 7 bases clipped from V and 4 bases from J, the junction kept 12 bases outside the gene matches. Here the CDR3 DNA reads TGCAGCGCCAGTACACAGGGGTATACCACCGGGGAGCTGTTTTTT. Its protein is CSASTQGYTTGELFF.

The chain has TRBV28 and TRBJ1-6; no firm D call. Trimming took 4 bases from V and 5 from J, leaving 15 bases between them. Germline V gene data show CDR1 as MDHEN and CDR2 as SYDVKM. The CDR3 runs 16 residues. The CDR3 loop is CASSSPWAFNNSPLHF. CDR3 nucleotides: TGTGCCAGCAGTTCTCCCTGGGCATTCAATAATTCACCCCTCCACTTT.

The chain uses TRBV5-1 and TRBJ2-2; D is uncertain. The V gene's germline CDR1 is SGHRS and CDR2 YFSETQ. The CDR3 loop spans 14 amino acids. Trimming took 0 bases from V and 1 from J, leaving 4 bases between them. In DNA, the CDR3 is TGCGCCAGCAGCTTGGTCGGGAACACCGGGGAGCTGTTTTTT. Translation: CASSLVGNTGELFF.

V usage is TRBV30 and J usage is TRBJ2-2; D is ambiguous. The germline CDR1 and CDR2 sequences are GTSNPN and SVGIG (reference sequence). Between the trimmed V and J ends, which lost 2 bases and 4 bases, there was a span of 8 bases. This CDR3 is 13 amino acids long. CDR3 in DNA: TGTGCCTGGAGTCAGGACCCCACCGGGGAGCTGTTTTTT. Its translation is CAWSQDPTGELFF.

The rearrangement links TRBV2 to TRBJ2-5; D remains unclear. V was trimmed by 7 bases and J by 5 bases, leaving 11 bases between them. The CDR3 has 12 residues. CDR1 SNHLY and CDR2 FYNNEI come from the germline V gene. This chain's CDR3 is CASNPDGETQYF. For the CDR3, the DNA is TGTGCCAGCAACCCTGATGGGGAGACCCAGTACTTC. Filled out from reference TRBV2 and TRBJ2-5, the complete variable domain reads EPEVTQTPSHQVTQMGQEVILRCVPISNHLYFYWYRQILGQKVEFLVSFYNNEISEKSEIFDDQFSVERPDGSNFTLKIRSTKLEDSAMYFCASNPDGETQYFGPGTRLLVL.

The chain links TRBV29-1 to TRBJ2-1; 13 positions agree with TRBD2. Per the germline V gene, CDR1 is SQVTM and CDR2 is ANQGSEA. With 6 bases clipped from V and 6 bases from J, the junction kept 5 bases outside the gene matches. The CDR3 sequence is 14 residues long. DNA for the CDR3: TGCAGCGTGCGGACTAGCGGGAGAGGCAATGAGCAGTTCTTC. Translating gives CSVRTSGRGNEQFF.

The CDR3 spells CASTPGGVVLYGYTF. The CDR3 DNA is TGTGCCAGCACCCCGGGGGGCGTAGTCCTCTATGGCTACACCTTC. This chain joins TRBV28 and TRBJ1-2, with D maybe TRBD1 (6 bases). Germline-derived CDR1 and CDR2 are MDHEN and SYDVKM. V gave up 7 bases and J gave up 4 bases, with 19 bases separating them. The CDR3 covers 15 residues.

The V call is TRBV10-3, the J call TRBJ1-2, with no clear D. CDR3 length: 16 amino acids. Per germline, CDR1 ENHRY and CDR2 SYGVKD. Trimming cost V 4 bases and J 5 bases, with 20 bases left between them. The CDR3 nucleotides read TGTGCCATCAGTGCGGGCAGCCCCCGAGGAAGATATGGCTACACCTTC. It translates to CAISAGSPRGRYGYTF.

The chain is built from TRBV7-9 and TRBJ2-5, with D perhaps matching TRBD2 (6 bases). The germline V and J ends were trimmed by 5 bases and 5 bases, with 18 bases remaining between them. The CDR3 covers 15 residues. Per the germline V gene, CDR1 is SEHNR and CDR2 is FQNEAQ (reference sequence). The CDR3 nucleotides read TGTGCCAGCAGCCCGCTAAACTCGGCGGGGGAGACCCAGTACTTC. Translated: CASSPLNSAGETQYF.

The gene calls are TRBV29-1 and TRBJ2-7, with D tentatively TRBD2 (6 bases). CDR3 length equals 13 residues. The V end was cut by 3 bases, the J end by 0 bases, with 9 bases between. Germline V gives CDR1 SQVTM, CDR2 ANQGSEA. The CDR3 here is CSVDLEGSYEQYF. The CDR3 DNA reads TGCAGCGTTGATTTGGAGGGCTCCTACGAGCAGTACTTC.

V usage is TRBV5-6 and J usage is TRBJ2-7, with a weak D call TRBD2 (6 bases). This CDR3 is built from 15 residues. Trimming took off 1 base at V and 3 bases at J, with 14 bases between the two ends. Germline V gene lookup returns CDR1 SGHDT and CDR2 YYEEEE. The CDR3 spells CASSLTQDYGYEQYF. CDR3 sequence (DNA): TGTGCCAGCAGCTTGACACAGGACTACGGCTACGAGCAGTACTTC. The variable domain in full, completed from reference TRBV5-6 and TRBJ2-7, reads DAGVTQSPTHLIKTRGQQVTLRCSPKSGHDTVSWYQQALGQGPQFIFQYYEEEERQRGNFPDRFSGHQFPNYSSELNVNALLLGDSALYLCASSLTQDYGYEQYFGPGTRLTVT.

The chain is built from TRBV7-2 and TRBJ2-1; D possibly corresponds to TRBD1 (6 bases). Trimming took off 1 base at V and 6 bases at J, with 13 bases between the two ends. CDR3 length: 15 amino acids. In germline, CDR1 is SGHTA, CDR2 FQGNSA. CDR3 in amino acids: CASSLGQDGSNEQFF. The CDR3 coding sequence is TGTGCCAGCAGCTTAGGACAGGATGGTTCCAATGAGCAGTTCTTC.

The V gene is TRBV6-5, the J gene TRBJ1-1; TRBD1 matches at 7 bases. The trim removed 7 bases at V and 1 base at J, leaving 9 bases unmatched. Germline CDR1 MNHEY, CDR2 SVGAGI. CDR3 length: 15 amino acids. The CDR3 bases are TGTGCCAGCAATGACAGGGCAGCTCAGAACACTGAAGCTTTCTTT. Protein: CASNDRAAQNTEAFF.

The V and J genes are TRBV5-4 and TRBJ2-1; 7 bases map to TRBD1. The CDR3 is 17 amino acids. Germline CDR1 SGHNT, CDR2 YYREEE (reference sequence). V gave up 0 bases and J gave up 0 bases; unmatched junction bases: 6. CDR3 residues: CASSLDNRGNSYNEQFF. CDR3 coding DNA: TGTGCCAGCAGCTTGGATAACAGGGGAAACTCCTACAATGAGCAGTTCTTC.

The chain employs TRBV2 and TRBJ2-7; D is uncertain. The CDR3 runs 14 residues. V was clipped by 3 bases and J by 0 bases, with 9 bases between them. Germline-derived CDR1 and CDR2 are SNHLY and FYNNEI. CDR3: CASSDPVFSYEQYF. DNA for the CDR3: TGTGCCAGCAGTGATCCGGTTTTCTCCTACGAGCAGTACTTC.

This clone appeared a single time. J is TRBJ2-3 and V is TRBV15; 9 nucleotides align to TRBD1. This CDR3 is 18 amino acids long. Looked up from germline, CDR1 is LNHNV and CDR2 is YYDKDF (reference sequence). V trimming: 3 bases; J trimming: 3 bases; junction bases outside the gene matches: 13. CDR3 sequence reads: CATSSDRGAFVQTDTQYF. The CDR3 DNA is TGTGCCACCAGCAGTGACAGGGGGGCATTTGTTCAGACAGATACGCAGTATTTT.

The CDR3 DNA sequence: TGTGCCAGCTCACCTTCACAGGGAGGGGGCACTGAAGCTTTCTTT. Translating it yields CASSPSQGGGTEAFF. J is TRBJ1-1 and V is TRBV18; D possibly corresponds to TRBD1 (6 bases). Between the trimmed V and J ends, which lost 3 bases and 4 bases, there was a span of 15 bases. This CDR3 has 15 amino acids. The germline CDR1 and CDR2 sequences are KGHSH and LQKENI.

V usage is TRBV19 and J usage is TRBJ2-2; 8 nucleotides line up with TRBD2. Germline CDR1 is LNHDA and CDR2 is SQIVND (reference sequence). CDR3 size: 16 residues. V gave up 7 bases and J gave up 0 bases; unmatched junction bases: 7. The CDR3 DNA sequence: TGTGCCAGTACCCAAACTAGCGGAGCGAACACCGGGGAGCTGTTTTTT. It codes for CASTQTSGANTGELFF. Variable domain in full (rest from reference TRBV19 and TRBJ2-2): DGGITQSPKYLFRKEGQNVTLSCEQNLNHDAMYWYRQDPGQGLRLIYYSQIVNDFQKGDIAEGYSVSREKKESFPLTVTSAQKNPTAFYLCASTQTSGANTGELFFGEGSRLTVL.

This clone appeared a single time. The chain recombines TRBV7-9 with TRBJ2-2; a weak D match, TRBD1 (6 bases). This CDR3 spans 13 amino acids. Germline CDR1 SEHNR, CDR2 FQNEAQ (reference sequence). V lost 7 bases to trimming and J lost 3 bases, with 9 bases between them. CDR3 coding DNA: TGTGCCAGCACTCACAGGGACACCGGGGAGCTGTTTTTT. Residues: CASTHRDTGELFF.

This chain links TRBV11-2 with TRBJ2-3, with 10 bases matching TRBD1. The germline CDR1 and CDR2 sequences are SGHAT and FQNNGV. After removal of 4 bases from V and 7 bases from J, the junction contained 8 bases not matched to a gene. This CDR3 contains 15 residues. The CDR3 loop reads CASSSGTGASNTQYF. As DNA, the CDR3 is TGTGCCAGCAGCTCAGGGACAGGGGCTTCTAATACGCAGTATTTT.

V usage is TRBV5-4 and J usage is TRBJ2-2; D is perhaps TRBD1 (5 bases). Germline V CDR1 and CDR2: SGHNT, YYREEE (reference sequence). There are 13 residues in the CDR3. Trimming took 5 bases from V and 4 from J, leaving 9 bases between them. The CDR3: CASSRDSTGELFF. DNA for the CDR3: TGTGCCAGCAGTAGAGACAGCACCGGGGAGCTGTTTTTT.

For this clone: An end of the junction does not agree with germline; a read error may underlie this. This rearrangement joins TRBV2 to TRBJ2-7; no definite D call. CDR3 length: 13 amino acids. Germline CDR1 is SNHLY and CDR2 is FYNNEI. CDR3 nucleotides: TGTGCCAGCAGTGAAGCGGGTGTGGTCCCCCGGCACTTC. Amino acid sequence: CASSEAGVVPRHF. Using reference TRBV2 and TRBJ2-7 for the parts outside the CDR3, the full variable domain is EPEVTQTPSHQVTQMGQEVILRCVPISNHLYFYWYRQILGQKVEFLVSFYNNEISEKSEIFDDQFSVERPDGSNFTLKIRSTKLEDSAMYFCASSEAGVVPRHFGPGTRLTVT.

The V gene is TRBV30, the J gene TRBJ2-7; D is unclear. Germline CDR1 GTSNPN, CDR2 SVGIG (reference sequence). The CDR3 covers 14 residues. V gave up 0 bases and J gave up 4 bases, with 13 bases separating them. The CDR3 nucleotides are TGTGCCTGGAGTGTAAGGAGTGGCCCATACGAGCAGTACTTC. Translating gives CAWSVRSGPYEQYF.

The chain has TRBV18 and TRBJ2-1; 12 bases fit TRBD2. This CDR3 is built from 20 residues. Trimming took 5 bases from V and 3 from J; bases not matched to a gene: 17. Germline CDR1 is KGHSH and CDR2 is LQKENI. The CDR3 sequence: CASSTTTSGSFNPYYNEQFF. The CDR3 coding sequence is TGTGCCAGCTCAACGACGACTAGCGGGAGTTTTAATCCCTACTACAATGAGCAGTTCTTC.

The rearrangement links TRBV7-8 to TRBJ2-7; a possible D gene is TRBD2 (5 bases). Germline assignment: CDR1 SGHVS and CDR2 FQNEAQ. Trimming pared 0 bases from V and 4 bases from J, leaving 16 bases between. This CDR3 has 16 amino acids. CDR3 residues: CASSLAGETWGYEQYF. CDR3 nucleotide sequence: TGTGCCAGCAGCTTAGCGGGAGAAACATGGGGATACGAGCAGTACTTC.

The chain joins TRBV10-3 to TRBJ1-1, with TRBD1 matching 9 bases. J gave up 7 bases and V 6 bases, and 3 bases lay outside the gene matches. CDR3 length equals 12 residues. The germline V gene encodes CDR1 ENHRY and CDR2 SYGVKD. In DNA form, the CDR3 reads TGTGCCATCAGCAGGACAGGGGATGAAGCTTTCTTT. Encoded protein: CAISRTGDEAFF.